Listed below are T cell receptor beta chains from one sample, sequenced in a study of T cell responses to AZD1222 COVID-19 vaccine. The table came from immunoSEQ multiplex PCR; TCRdb's copy has only in-frame clones and leaves some out. The repertoire holds around 110,000 clones, with 92% as singletons. Sample: peripheral blood, taken 28 days after the second AZD1222 dose. The source of these receptors is an adult who received the AZD1222 COVID-19 vaccine. Each CDR3 is given with its conserved first and last residue. The D gene is left open where the match is weak. Where a row states a size, it is once, few, many or the class of an expanded clone; other rows omit it.

J gene	clone size	D gene	V gene	CDR3 protein	CDR3 DNA
TRBJ2-2	NA	NA	TRBV7-6	CASSFTLGHLKSNTGELFF	TGTGCCAGCAGCTTCACGCTGGGGCACCTCAAATCGAACACCGGGGAGCTGTTTTTT
TRBJ1-5	NA	TRBD1	TRBV10-2	CASSGPGGHQPQHF	TGCGCCAGCAGTGGGCCAGGGGGCCATCAGCCCCAGCATTTT
TRBJ2-7	NA	NA	TRBV27	CASSLGVEQYF	TGTGCCAGCAGTTTAGGGGTCGAGCAGTACTTC
TRBJ2-5	NA	TRBD2	TRBV19	CASSIKGLAFTQETQYF	TGTGCCAGTAGTATCAAAGGACTAGCATTTACCCAAGAGACCCAGTACTTC
TRBJ1-2	NA	NA	TRBV12-3/TRBV12-4	CATGSSVYGYTF	TGTGCCACCGGAAGTTCGGTCTATGGCTACACCTTC
TRBJ2-1	NA	TRBD1	TRBV29-1	CSVIGDRASFF	TGCAGCGTTATAGGAGACAGGGCGTCGTTCTTC
TRBJ1-1	NA	TRBD1	TRBV23-1	CASSQGQGAEAFF	TGCGCCAGCAGTCAAGGACAGGGGGCGGAAGCTTTCTTT
TRBJ1-2	NA	NA	TRBV28	CASSSDGLLDYGYTF	TGTGCCAGCAGCTCGGACGGACTTCTTGACTATGGCTACACCTTC
TRBJ2-2	NA	NA	TRBV27	CASSLGRINTGELFF	TGTGCCAGCAGTTTGGGACGGATTAACACCGGGGAGCTGTTTTTT
TRBJ1-2	NA	NA	TRBV30	CAWSVQGDYGYTF	TGTGCCTGGAGTGTACAAGGAGACTATGGCTACACCTTC
TRBJ2-4	NA	NA	TRBV12-2	CASRLDFTGAKNIQYF	TGTGCAAGTCGCTTAGATTTTACTGGGGCCAAAAACATTCAGTACTTC
TRBJ1-6	NA	TRBD1	TRBV19	CASSVTGGGSPLHF	TGTGCCAGTAGTGTTACAGGGGGTGGATCACCCCTCCACTTT
TRBJ2-7	NA	NA	TRBV5-1	CASSLPELHREQYF	TGCGCCAGCAGCTTGCCAGAACTCCACCGCGAGCAGTACTTC
TRBJ1-1	NA	NA	TRBV28	CASSSPGQNTEAFF	TGTGCCAGCAGTTCACCGGGACAGAACACTGAAGCTTTCTTT
TRBJ1-1	NA	NA	TRBV7-9	CASSFPRGNTEAFF	TGTGCCAGCAGCTTTCCCAGGGGAAACACTGAAGCTTTCTTT
TRBJ1-2	NA	NA	TRBV11-1	CASSPPRGVDGYTF	TGTGCCAGCAGCCCTCCGAGGGGGGTGGATGGCTACACCTTC
TRBJ2-5	NA	TRBD1	TRBV5-1	CASSLEPGGSETQYF	TGCGCCAGCAGCTTGGAGCCAGGGGGTTCAGAGACCCAGTACTTC
TRBJ1-5	once	NA	TRBV27	CASSPKLTGFNQPQHF	TGTGCCAGCAGTCCAAAACTTACAGGGTTCAATCAGCCCCAGCATTTT
TRBJ1-5	NA	TRBD1	TRBV6-5	CASGTGGQPQHF	TGTGCCAGCGGGACAGGGGGTCAGCCCCAGCATTTT
TRBJ1-4	NA	NA	TRBV18	CASSPQGTTNEKLFF	TGTGCCAGCTCACCACAGGGAACAACTAATGAAAAACTGTTTTTT
TRBJ2-2	NA	TRBD2	TRBV27	CASRAGAQMGELFF	TGTGCCAGCAGAGCGGGAGCCCAGATGGGGGAGCTGTTTTTT
TRBJ2-1	NA	TRBD2	TRBV27	CASSSRTSAAYNEQFF	TGTGCCAGCAGTTCCCGGACTAGCGCTGCCTACAATGAGCAGTTCTTC
TRBJ1-4	NA	NA	TRBV19	CASSTRGQVGDEKLFF	TGTGCCAGTAGTACTCGGGGCCAGGTCGGCGATGAAAAACTGTTTTTT
TRBJ1-6	NA	TRBD1	TRBV7-4	CASSPFRQGSRHNSPLHF	TGTGCCAGCAGCCCATTCCGACAGGGTTCTAGGCATAATTCACCCCTCCACTTT
TRBJ2-1	NA	TRBD2	TRBV9	CASSVRASGRNEQFF	TGTGCCAGCAGCGTACGGGCTAGCGGGAGGAATGAGCAGTTCTTC
TRBJ2-7	NA	NA	TRBV19	CASSYPDQTYEQYF	TGTGCCAGTAGTTATCCGGATCAAACCTACGAGCAGTACTTC
TRBJ2-7	NA	TRBD2	TRBV27	CASSWGGQREQYF	TGTGCCAGCAGCTGGGGAGGGCAGCGGGAGCAGTACTTC
TRBJ1-1	once	NA	TRBV11-2	CASSLQGRGSPPTEAFF	TGTGCCAGCAGCTTACAAGGGAGGGGCTCGCCTCCGACTGAAGCTTTCTTT
TRBJ2-3	NA	TRBD2	TRBV18	CASSPLAGGPADTQYF	TGTGCCAGCTCACCACTAGCGGGAGGGCCCGCAGATACGCAGTATTTT
TRBJ2-7	once	TRBD1	TRBV5-1	CASSQEATGGSDEQYF	TGCGCCAGCAGCCAGGAAGCGACAGGGGGATCTGACGAGCAGTACTTC
TRBJ1-5	few	TRBD1	TRBV6-1	CASSELPGQGHQPQHF	TGTGCCAGCAGTGAACTACCGGGACAGGGTCATCAGCCCCAGCATTTT
TRBJ2-7	NA	TRBD1	TRBV27	CASSLTGNYEQYF	TGTGCCAGCAGTTTGACAGGGAACTACGAGCAGTACTTC
TRBJ1-1	NA	NA	TRBV5-1	CASQVETSNTEAFF	TGCGCCAGCCAAGTCGAGACCTCGAACACTGAAGCTTTCTTT
TRBJ1-1	NA	TRBD1	TRBV28	CASSIQGMVSEAFF	TGTGCCAGCAGTATACAGGGGATGGTCTCTGAAGCTTTCTTT
TRBJ1-1	NA	NA	TRBV29-1	CSVDVRGTEAFF	TGCAGCGTTGATGTCCGGGGCACTGAAGCTTTCTTT
TRBJ2-5	NA	NA	TRBV30	CAWMDLSYQETQYF	TGTGCCTGGATGGATCTGTCATACCAAGAGACCCAGTACTTC
TRBJ2-3	NA	NA	TRBV7-3	CASSPQGDTQYF	TGTGCCAGCAGCCCACAGGGAGATACGCAGTATTTT
TRBJ2-3	NA	TRBD2	TRBV7-8	CASSFGPFLAGGPGNTQYF	TGTGCCAGCAGCTTCGGTCCGTTTCTAGCGGGAGGGCCGGGGAATACGCAGTATTTT
TRBJ1-2	NA	NA	TRBV16	CASSQYRGTDSDNYGYTF	TGTGCCAGCAGCCAATACCGGGGCACCGACTCCGATAACTATGGCTACACCTTC
TRBJ1-6	NA	NA	TRBV27	CASSLEGAGNSPLHF	TGTGCCAGCAGTTTAGAAGGGGCGGGAAATTCACCCCTCCACTTT
TRBJ1-5	NA	NA	TRBV19	CASSILGQPQHF	TGTGCCAGTAGTATTCTGGGTCAGCCCCAGCATTTT
TRBJ2-7	NA	NA	TRBV7-2	CASSPPGLNEQYF	TGTGCCAGCAGCCCCCCCGGACTCAACGAGCAGTACTTC
TRBJ1-1	once	NA	TRBV7-8	CASSLAGVLGTEAFF	TGTGCCAGCAGCTTAGCAGGGGTATTGGGCACTGAAGCTTTCTTT
TRBJ2-7	NA	NA	TRBV19	CASSMSGDWRVSYEQYF	TGTGCCAGTAGTATGAGTGGGGATTGGCGGGTCTCCTACGAGCAGTACTTC
TRBJ1-1	NA	NA	TRBV7-2	CASSLSSLAVNTEAFF	TGTGCCAGCAGCTTATCTAGTTTAGCGGTGAACACTGAAGCTTTCTTT
TRBJ1-4	NA	TRBD1	TRBV19	CASTGTGYEKLFF	TGTGCCAGTACCGGGACAGGGTATGAAAAACTGTTTTTT
TRBJ2-3	NA	NA	TRBV27	CASSPKSYSTDTQYF	TGTGCCAGCAGTCCCAAATCCTATAGCACAGATACGCAGTATTTT
TRBJ2-6	NA	NA	TRBV28	CASSPTSGGANVLTF	TGTGCCAGCAGTCCAACAAGTGGTGGGGCCAACGTCCTGACTTTC
TRBJ2-7	NA	TRBD2	TRBV9	CASSVASGSREQYF	TGTGCCAGCAGCGTAGCTAGCGGGAGCAGGGAGCAGTACTTC
TRBJ2-1	NA	NA	TRBV6-5	CASGSYNEQFF	TGTGCCAGCGGGAGTTACAATGAGCAGTTCTTC
TRBJ1-1	NA	NA	TRBV7-2	CASSSRAHTNTEAFF	TGTGCCAGCAGCTCCCGGGCCCACACTAACACTGAAGCTTTCTTT
TRBJ2-3	NA	TRBD2	TRBV10-3	CAISASGSHTDTQYF	TGTGCCATCAGTGCCAGCGGGAGCCACACAGATACGCAGTATTTT